This T cell receptor (beta chain) was identified during a study of T cells in Graves' hyperthyroidism and ophthalmopathy. Findings and caveats of the study: The model anticipated ophthalmopathy a median about six months pre-onset. Also found in blood were most expanded thyroid clonotypes above 0.001.

This clonotype appeared a few times. Its specificity is unknown. Patients aged 18 to 65 with hyperthyroidism were newly diagnosed, with duration under 2 months. Amplification of TCR beta CDR3 regions used RNA as the template. HTBI primers drove first-round RT-PCR of the TCR CDR3. TCRdb processed the multiplex PCR reads anew with MiXCR; each CDR3 protein has one entry. This sample carries 650,000 to 700,000 distinct CDR3 sequences, around 15% of them seen once, and the ten largest clones take about 16%. The germline V gene encodes CDR1 MDHEN and CDR2 SYDVKM. V was cut by 5 bases and J by 1 base, with 8 bases left in between. This CDR3 has 14 amino acids.

The receptor's source is a man aged 45-65 years with Graves' hyperthyroidism. The rearrangement uses TRBV28 and TRBJ2-2; TRBD1 might be the D (5 bases). The sample comprised blood. In DNA form, the CDR3 reads TGTGCCAGCAGTGATGGACAGAACACCGGGGAGCTGTTTTTT. This encodes CASSDGQNTGELFF.